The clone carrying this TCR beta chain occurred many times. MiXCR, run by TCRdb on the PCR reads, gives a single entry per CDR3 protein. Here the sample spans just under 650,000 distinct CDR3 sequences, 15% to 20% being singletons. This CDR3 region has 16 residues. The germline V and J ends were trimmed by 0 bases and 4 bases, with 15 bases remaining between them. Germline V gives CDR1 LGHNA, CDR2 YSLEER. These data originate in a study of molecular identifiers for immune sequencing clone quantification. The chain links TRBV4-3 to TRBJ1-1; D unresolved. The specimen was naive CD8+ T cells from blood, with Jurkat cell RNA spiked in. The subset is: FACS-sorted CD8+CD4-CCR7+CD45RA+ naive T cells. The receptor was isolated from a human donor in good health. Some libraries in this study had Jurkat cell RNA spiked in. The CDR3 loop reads CASSQEYSLDGTEAFF. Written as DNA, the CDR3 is TGCGCCAGCAGCCAAGAGTACAGCTTGGATGGCACTGAAGCTTTCTTT.